Listed here are 2 T cell receptor beta chains from one sample, sequenced in a study of blood T cells in healthy people across ages (dated by TCRdb to the mid-2010s). The library was built by means of 5' RACE. Instrument on record: Illumina HiSeq 2500. A second about 7 to 11 cycle PCR used a sample-barcoded 5' primer and a J-beta primer mix. The raw public reads went through TCRdb reprocessing: fastp at Q25, MiXCR clone calling, in-frame beta chains kept. Each entry is one CDR3 protein sequence, shown with its most common DNA and genes. Present in this sample are some 1,000,000 distinct CDR3 sequences, about 25% of which were seen just once. Around 0.75% of the sample is held by the ten biggest clonotypes. These data are also associated with another study on T cells of mothers and their children.

The specimen was blood. The receptor source for this set is a girl aged 2 to 9 in good health.

This chain joins TRBV9 and TRBJ2-5; TRBD2 agrees at 9 bases. The J call may be mistaken, given a closer DNA end match to TRBJ2-1. The CDR3 has 16 residues. Looked up from germline, CDR1 is SGDLS and CDR2 is YYNGEE. The CDR3 protein is CASSLRGRGGIDEQFF. CDR3 in DNA: TGTGCCAGCAGCCTGAGGGGGCGGGGGGGCATTGATGAGCAGTTCTTC.

This clonotype was seen a few times. The chain carries TRBV7-2 and TRBJ1-2; the match to TRBD1 covers 9 bases. There are 13 residues in the CDR3. The V gene end was trimmed by 8 bases and the J gene end by 4 bases; junction bases not matched to a gene: 5. Germline V gene sequence: CDR1 SGHTA, CDR2 FQGNSA. CDR3 sequence reads: CASGQTGGYGYTF. Written as DNA, the CDR3 is TGTGCCAGCGGACAGACAGGGGGCTATGGCTACACCTTC. Using reference TRBV7-2 and TRBJ1-2 for the parts outside the CDR3, the full variable domain is GAGVSQSPSNKVTEKGKDVELRCDPISGHTALYWYRQSLGQGLEFLIYFQGNSAPDKSGLPSDRFSAERTGGSVSTLTIQRTQQEDSAVYLCASGQTGGYGYTFGSGTRLTVV.